The present entry profiles one TCR beta chain with its context. Its recognized antigen is unknown. No base qualities exist here, and no much larger clone lies one base off it. The time point label corresponds to: about 28 days (+/-7) after the second vaccine dose. AZD1222 recipients given second doses at about 4 weeks or at about 12 weeks were pooled, since spike-specific TCR depth and breadth were not found to differ between the two schedules. Samples from vaccinated people were obtained from the UK trials COV001 and COV002, which included a single-blind randomized controlled phase 2/3 trial of AZD1222 (ChAdOx1 nCoV-19) in healthy adults. Trial participant PBMC samples were collected at day 0 and day 28 after the second dose for TCRbeta chain sequencing. CDR3 length: 13 amino acids, cysteine to phenylalanine. Only the CDR3 DNA is retained, 39 bases long and in frame from the first base. Trimming leaves V shorter by 5 bases and J shorter by 13 bases, with the junction holding 5 bases beyond the gene matches. As encoded in the germline V gene, CDR1 is MGHRA while CDR2 is YSYEKL.

The data belong to a study of T cell responses to AZD1222 COVID-19 vaccine (dated by TCRdb to 2020 to 2022). For context, the study as a whole: TCR sequencing was performed for 230 to 250 trial participants, of whom around 200 were given two doses of AZD1222 and approximately 25 were given two doses of MenACWY control vaccine. Trial participants were enrolled by age into 18-55, 56-69 and 70-plus year subgroups, with roughly 150, 30 and 60 TCR-sequenced participants respectively.

Results the study describes overall, beyond this receptor: Nearly half of unique spike-specific TCRs reportedly recognized epitopes outside regions mutated in the B.1.351 and B.1.1.7 variants. A significant rise in spike-specific TCR breadth and depth was observed after two AZD1222 doses relative to day 0 and relative to MenACWY recipients. In the small 56-69-year group, the increase in depth fell short of significance, most likely because of low power. Conclusions about previously exposed vaccinees are limited because only five or six AZD1222 recipients were SARS-CoV-2 seropositive at baseline. No day 14 peak-response samples were available, so repertoires were characterized only after the peak T cell response. CD4 TCRs associated with the vaccine covered the entire spike protein, and the dominant responses were in regions 160-218 and 743-854. Participants were mostly white British, with more females than males. The authors suggested clonal diversity may have been underestimated.

The CDR3 regions of human TCRbeta chains were subjected to immunosequencing. The published analysis was carried out like this. Repertoire TCRs were matched against a reference library of SARS-CoV-2-specific TCRs generated with the MIRA antigen-specificity platform. Breadth was defined as the fraction of unique TCRs that were SARS-CoV-2-associated. Depth was defined as the fraction of total T cells that were SARS-CoV-2-associated. Using the MIRA data, each spike-specific TCR was mapped to the spike region that the TCR reacts to and placed in a CD4 or CD8 class. Log10-transformed breadth and depth values were compared by one-way ANOVA with Sidak's multiple comparisons tests. TCRdb's version of the immuneACCESS table is confined to in-frame rearrangements and falls short of the full clone set. An unresolved V gene accounts for under half of the shortfall where checked; the remainder is of unknown origin. V and J calls and clone size are given by that table; D and trimming were obtained from the DNA. This sample gives 180,000 or so clones in total; around nine tenths of them show up just once. The ten largest clones add up to around 1.9% of the sample.

Here the sequenced sample was peripheral blood, taken 28 days after the second AZD1222 dose. The source of this sequence is an adult who received the AZD1222 COVID-19 vaccine. The chain is encoded by TRBV4-1 joined to TRBJ2-1; 13 nucleotides in the junction match TRBD2. The bases are TGCGCCAGCAGCTTTCGACTAGCGGGAGGCCAGTTCTTC. The translation is CASSFRLAGGQFF.